The sequence of this TCR beta chain was determined in a study of metastatic and nonmetastatic thyroid tumors. Study in general: Samples came from malignant and benign thyroid patients, and repertoires were compared across blood and tumor or nodule tissue.

Until they underwent thyroid surgery, no patient had received any treatment. Original processing notes: CDR3 differences across clinicopathological groups were used to build a distant-metastasis classifier for papillary thyroid cancer. With MiXCR, TCRdb called clones anew from the PCR reads. The V and J calls and clone size come from TCRdb's table, not from the authors' own analysis. This table has tens of thousands of clones, roughly 20% appearing once. Trimming at V came to 7 bases and at J to 4 bases, leaving 5 bases not matched to a gene. CDR3 length equals 14 residues. Germline V gene sequence: CDR1 MNHEY, CDR2 SMNVEV (reference sequence). This clone was recorded at least ten times.

Material for sequencing was blood. The V and J genes are TRBV27 and TRBJ2-2; TRBD1 aligns across 8 bases. This receptor was taken from a female donor with papillary thyroid cancer or a benign thyroid nodule (not recorded which). Some clones in this sample may be carry-over from other donors' samples. The DNA for the CDR3 is TGTGCCAGCACCGACAGGGGAGGCACCGGGGAGCTGTTTTTT. Its translation: CASTDRGGTGELFF.